This T cell receptor beta chain comes out of a study of blood T cell repertoires in COVID-19. Across the study: There were acute and convalescent COVID-19 samples, and they came from the United States, Italy and Spain. The cDNA or gDNA used as material had been derived from T cells, B-cell-depleted T cells, or PBMCs.

The V end lost 0 bases, the J end lost 4 bases, and 15 bases lay between the germline ends. CDR1 WNHNN and CDR2 SYGVQD come from the germline V gene (reference sequence). The CDR3 has 16 amino acids. In the original processing: Estimates of nucleated cell counts were drawn from the amplification of reference gene primers. The method was immunoSEQ multiplex PCR; TCRdb's version includes in-frame clones alone and lacks a portion of them. The DNA gave D and trimming, while V, J and clone size come from that table. The sample carries 150,000 or so clones, roughly four fifths recorded once. The chain couples TRBV10-1 to TRBJ1-1; D may be TRBD1 (6 bases). The receptor was isolated from a man aged 60 to 69 with active or convalescent COVID-19. The source material was peripheral blood. The CDR3 loop reads CASSESWARGSTEAFF. The CDR3 DNA reads as TGCGCCAGCAGTGAGTCTTGGGCGAGGGGGTCCACTGAAGCTTTCTTT.